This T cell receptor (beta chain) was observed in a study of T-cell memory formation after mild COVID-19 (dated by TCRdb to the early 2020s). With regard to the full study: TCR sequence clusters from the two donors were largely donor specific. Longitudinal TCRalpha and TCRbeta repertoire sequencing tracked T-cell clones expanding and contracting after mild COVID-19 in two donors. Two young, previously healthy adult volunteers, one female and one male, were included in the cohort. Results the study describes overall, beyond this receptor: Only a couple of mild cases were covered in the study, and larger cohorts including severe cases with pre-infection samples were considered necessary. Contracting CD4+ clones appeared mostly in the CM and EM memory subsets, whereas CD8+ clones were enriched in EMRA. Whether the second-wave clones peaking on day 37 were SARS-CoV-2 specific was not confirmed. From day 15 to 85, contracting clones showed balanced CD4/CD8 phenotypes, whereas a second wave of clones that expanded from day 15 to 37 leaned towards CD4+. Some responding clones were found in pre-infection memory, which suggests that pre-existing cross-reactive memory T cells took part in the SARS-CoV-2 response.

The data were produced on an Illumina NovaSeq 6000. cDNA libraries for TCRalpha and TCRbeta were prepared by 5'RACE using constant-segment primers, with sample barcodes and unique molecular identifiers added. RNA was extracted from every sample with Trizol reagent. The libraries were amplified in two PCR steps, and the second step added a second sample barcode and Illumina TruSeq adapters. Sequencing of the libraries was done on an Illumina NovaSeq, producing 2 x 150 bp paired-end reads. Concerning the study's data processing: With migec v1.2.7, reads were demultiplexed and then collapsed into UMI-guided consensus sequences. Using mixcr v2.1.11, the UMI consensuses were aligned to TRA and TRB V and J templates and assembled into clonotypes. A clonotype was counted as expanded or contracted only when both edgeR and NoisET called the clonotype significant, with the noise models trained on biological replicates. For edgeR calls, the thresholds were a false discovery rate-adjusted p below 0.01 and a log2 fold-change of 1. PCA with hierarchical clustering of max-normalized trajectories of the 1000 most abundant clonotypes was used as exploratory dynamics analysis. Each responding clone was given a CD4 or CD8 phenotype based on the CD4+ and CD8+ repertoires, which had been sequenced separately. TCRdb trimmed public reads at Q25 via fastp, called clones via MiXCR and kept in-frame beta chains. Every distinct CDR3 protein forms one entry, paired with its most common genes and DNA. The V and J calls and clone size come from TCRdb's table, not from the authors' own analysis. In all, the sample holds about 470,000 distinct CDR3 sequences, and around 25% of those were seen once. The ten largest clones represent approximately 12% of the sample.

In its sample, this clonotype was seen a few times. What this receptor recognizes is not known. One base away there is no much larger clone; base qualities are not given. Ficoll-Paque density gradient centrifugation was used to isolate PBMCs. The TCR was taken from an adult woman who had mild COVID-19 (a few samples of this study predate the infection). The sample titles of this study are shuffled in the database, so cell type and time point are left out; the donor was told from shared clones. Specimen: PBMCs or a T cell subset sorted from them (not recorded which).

The DNA sequence follows: TGTGCCAGCAGGCAGGACTACGAGCAGTACTTC. It translates to CASRQDYEQYF. The rearrangement combines TRBV28 with TRBJ2-7; no D gene can be assigned with confidence. CDR1 MDHEN and CDR2 SYDVKM are derived from the germline V gene. Spanning cysteine to phenylalanine, the CDR3 consists of 11 amino acids. Only CDR3 DNA remains: 33 bases, in frame from the first base. V lost 6 bases and J lost 3 bases; the stretch between them is 6 bases long.